The 28 T cell receptor beta chains presented below share a single source sample, sequenced in a study of blood T cells in healthy people across ages. Using a J-beta primer mix together with a sample-barcoded 5' primer, a second PCR was run for roughly 7 to 11 cycles. TCRdb ran MiXCR on the 5' RACE reads and lists one entry per CDR3 protein. The data contain roughly 800,000 distinct CDR3 sequences, roughly 64% of them singletons. The sequencing input was blood. These TCRs come from a man aged 25 to 40 in good health.

The rearrangement joins TRBV12-3 or TRBV12-4 to TRBJ2-3; 12 bases fit TRBD2. The CDR3 sequence is 18 residues long. The trim removed 5 bases at V and 0 bases at J, leaving 9 bases unmatched. The CDR3 coding sequence is TGTGCCAGCAGTGCACCTAGCGGGGGGGCCCGAAGCACAGATACGCAGTATTTT. It translates to CASSAPSGGARSTDTQYF.

This clonotype came up a few times. CDR3 sequence: CASSQDLNRPNGYTF. DNA for the CDR3: TGCGCCAGCAGCCAAGATCTCAACAGACCCAATGGCTACACCTTC. This rearrangement joins TRBV4-3 to TRBJ1-2; D ambiguous. The CDR3 is made up of 15 amino acids. CDR1 LGHNA and CDR2 YSLEER come from the germline V gene. Trimming pared 0 bases from V and 6 bases from J, leaving 14 bases between.

The rearrangement uses TRBV3-1 and TRBJ2-7; D remains ambiguous. The germline CDR1 and CDR2 sequences are LGHDT and YNNKEL (reference sequence). With 1 base removed from V and 4 bases from J, the gap between germline ends came to 5 bases. CDR3 length equals 12 residues. The CDR3 sequence is CASSQANYEQYF. CDR3 in DNA: TGTGCCAGCAGCCAAGCCAATTACGAGCAGTACTTC.

The chain joins TRBV7-9 to TRBJ2-5; D call uncertain. V lost 5 bases to trimming and J lost 0 bases, with 13 bases between them. CDR1 and CDR2 from the germline V gene are SEHNR and FQNEAQ (reference sequence). This CDR3 has 15 amino acids. The CDR3 here is CASSPTLTYQETQYF. In DNA, the CDR3 is TGTGCCAGCAGCCCGACACTGACGTACCAAGAGACCCAGTACTTC.

The chain is built from TRBV14 and TRBJ2-6; D may be TRBD1 (6 bases). The CDR3 runs to 19 residues. The V end lost 1 base, the J end lost 0 bases, and 16 bases lay between the germline ends. Germline V gene lookup returns CDR1 SGHDN and CDR2 FVKESK. The CDR3 coding sequence is TGTGCCAGCAGCCAAGTCCCGGGACACACCATCTCTGGGGCCAACGTCCTGACTTTC. Amino acids: CASSQVPGHTISGANVLTF. The full variable domain, with the rest looked up from reference TRBV14 and TRBJ2-6, is EAGVTQFPSHSVIEKGQTVTLRCDPISGHDNLYWYRRVMGKEIKFLLHFVKESKQDESGMPNNRFLAERTGGTYSTLKVQPAELEDSGVYFCASSQVPGHTISGANVLTFGAGSRLTVL.

This chain links TRBV7-9 with TRBJ1-6, with 10 nucleotides matching TRBD1. This CDR3 region has 14 residues. V gave up 5 bases and J gave up 9 bases; unmatched junction bases: 4. Germline CDR1 SEHNR, CDR2 FQNEAQ (reference sequence). The DNA of the CDR3 is TGTGCCAGCAGCCAGGACAGGGGGACTTCACCCCTCCACTTT. It codes for CASSQDRGTSPLHF.

The rearrangement joins TRBV6-6 to TRBJ2-3; 11 nucleotides align to TRBD2. The CDR3 is 16 residues long. With 4 bases clipped from V and 5 bases from J, the junction kept 8 bases outside the gene matches. The germline V gene encodes CDR1 MNHNY and CDR2 SVGAGI (reference sequence). In DNA form, the CDR3 reads TGTGCCAGCAGTTCATTAGCGGGAGGGTTCGGAGATACGCAGTATTTT. Protein: CASSSLAGGFGDTQYF.

This clonotype was picked up a small number of times. The V gene is TRBV28, the J gene TRBJ1-2; weak D call: TRBD1 (5 bases). V lost 5 bases, J lost 4 bases, and 23 bases lay in between. Germline V lookup: CDR1 MDHEN, CDR2 SYDVKM. CDR3 length equals 17 residues. In DNA, the CDR3 is TGTGCCAGCAGTCCCGCAGCTTCGGACACCTTTCTCTATGGCTACACCTTC. The encoded protein is CASSPAASDTFLYGYTF.

The rearrangement links TRBV3-1 to TRBJ2-4; no clear D gene. Germline values: CDR1 LGHDT, CDR2 YNNKEL (reference sequence). The V end lost 0 bases, the J end lost 3 bases, and 9 bases lay between the germline ends. The CDR3 loop spans 15 amino acids. CDR3 DNA sequence: TGTGCCAGCAGCCAAGAAGAGAGGAGCAAAAACATTCAGTACTTC. It specifies CASSQEERSKNIQYF. The whole variable domain, filled in from reference TRBV3-1 and TRBJ2-4, reads DTAVSQTPKYLVTQMGNDKSIKCEQNLGHDTMYWYKQDSKKFLKIMFSYNNKELIINETVPNRFSPKSPDKAHLNLHINSLELGDSAVYFCASSQEERSKNIQYFGAGTRLSVL.

V and J are TRBV27 and TRBJ1-5; maybe TRBD1 (5 bases). V lost 8 bases and J 1 base, leaving 18 bases between the germline ends. Germline CDR1 reads MNHEY; CDR2 reads SMNVEV (reference sequence). This CDR3 is 16 amino acids long. The CDR3 DNA is TGTGCCAGCTGTCCCAGCCAGGGAGAGAGCAATCAGCCCCAGCATTTT. Translation gives CASCPSQGESNQPQHF.

The J gene is TRBJ1-5, the V gene TRBV7-2; 7 bases align to TRBD1. Germline V gene lookup returns CDR1 SGHTA and CDR2 FQGNSA. V shed 2 bases and J 5 bases; nucleotides not matched to a gene: 15. The CDR3 covers 18 residues. CDR3 nucleotide sequence: TGTGCCAGCAGCTTAATCTCTGGAGGGGGCGCATCCTATCAGCCCCAGCATTTT. This translates into CASSLISGGGASYQPQHF. The full variable domain, with the rest looked up from reference TRBV7-2 and TRBJ1-5, is GAGVSQSPSNKVTEKGKDVELRCDPISGHTALYWYRQSLGQGLEFLIYFQGNSAPDKSGLPSDRFSAERTGGSVSTLTIQRTQQEDSAVYLCASSLISGGGASYQPQHFGDGTRLSIL.

This clonotype was found a few times. The genes are TRBV6-5 and TRBJ2-1; a possible D gene is TRBD2 (7 bases). V lost 6 bases to trimming and J lost 7 bases, with 16 bases between them. Germline-derived CDR1 and CDR2 are MNHEY and SVGAGI. The CDR3 contains 14 residues. CDR3 sequence: CASRREGQGNEQFF. CDR3 nucleotides: TGTGCCAGCAGGAGGGAGGGCCAGGGGAATGAGCAGTTCTTC.

The chain uses TRBV3-1 and TRBJ2-3; maybe TRBD1 (5 bases). This CDR3 comprises 14 residues. The ends were cut back, 5 bases at V and 1 base at J, with 10 bases in the middle. CDR1 and CDR2 from the germline V gene are LGHDT and YNNKEL (reference sequence). The CDR3 nucleotides are TGTGCCAGCAGCTTCACCAGGGGCACAGATACGCAGTATTTT. This gives the protein CASSFTRGTDTQYF.

The genes are TRBV27 and TRBJ2-7; TRBD2 might be the D (5 bases). The CDR3 sequence is 15 residues long. Germline V gene lookup returns CDR1 MNHEY and CDR2 SMNVEV (reference sequence). V lost 5 bases and J 2 bases, leaving 16 bases between the germline ends. CDR3 sequence: CASSIEPGVPYEQYF. The DNA for the CDR3 is TGTGCCAGCAGTATCGAACCCGGGGTCCCCTACGAGCAGTACTTC.

CDR3 amino acids: CASSSLTGETYEQYF. The CDR3 DNA sequence: TGCGCCAGCAGCAGCCTGACAGGGGAAACTTACGAGCAGTACTTC. The chain has TRBV5-1 and TRBJ2-7, with 8 nucleotides matching TRBD1. From germline, CDR1 is SGHRS and CDR2 YFSETQ. The CDR3 consists of 15 residues. The V segment lost 4 bases and the J segment 4 bases; nucleotides outside the gene matches: 10.

This clonotype was observed a single time. V gene TRBV16 combines with J gene TRBJ2-7, with no clear D. The CDR3 length is 14 residues. Germline loops: CDR1 KGHSY, CDR2 FQNENV. Trimming cost V 2 bases and J 0 bases, with 8 bases left between them. The CDR3 reads CASSQRQNSYEQYF. CDR3 in DNA: TGTGCCAGCAGCCAACGGCAGAACTCCTACGAGCAGTACTTC.

J is TRBJ1-1 and V is TRBV7-8; no firm D call. With 5 bases removed from V and 1 base from J, the gap between germline ends came to 11 bases. The CDR3 is 14 residues long. Germline lookup yields CDR1 SGHVS and CDR2 FQNEAQ. In DNA, the CDR3 is TGTGCCAGCAGCCTGAACACAGAGAACACTGAAGCTTTCTTT. Amino acid sequence: CASSLNTENTEAFF. The variable domain in full, completed from reference TRBV7-8 and TRBJ1-1, reads GAGVSQSPRYKVAKRGQDVALRCDPISGHVSLFWYQQALGQGPEFLTYFQNEAQLDKSGLPSDRFFAERPEGSVSTLKIQRTQQEDSAVYLCASSLNTENTEAFFGQGTRLTVV.

V gene TRBV5-5 combines with J gene TRBJ2-7; D is possibly TRBD2 (6 bases). Trimming pared 6 bases from V and 0 bases from J, leaving 19 bases between. Per the germline V gene, CDR1 is SGHKS and CDR2 is YYEKEE (reference sequence). The CDR3 consists of 16 residues. For the CDR3, the DNA is TGTGCCAGCATCGAAACCCGCGGGGCAGCCTCCTACGAGCAGTACTTC. Translation gives CASIETRGAASYEQYF.

This chain connects TRBV28 to TRBJ2-4, with 10 positions matching TRBD2. The DNA end favors TRBJ2-7, so the J call may be wrong. CDR1 and CDR2 (germline): MDHEN, SYDVKM. CDR3 length: 16 residues. CDR3 DNA: TGTGCCAGCAGTTTCGGGGTAGCGGGGGGCTTCTACGAGCAGTACTTC. Encoded protein: CASSFGVAGGFYEQYF.

V and J are TRBV29-1 and TRBJ1-1; no firm D call. Germline lookup yields CDR1 SQVTM and CDR2 ANQGSEA. V lost 7 bases, J lost 6 bases, and 9 bases lay in between. This CDR3 spans 10 amino acids. CDR3 nucleotide sequence: TGCAGCGCCACCGCGCCTGAAGCTTTCTTT. Its translation is CSATAPEAFF.

The V and J genes are TRBV27 and TRBJ2-7; 11 bases are shared with TRBD2. This CDR3 has 15 amino acids. Trimming removed 5 bases from V and 5 bases from J; junction bases left unmatched: 8. The V gene's germline CDR1 is MNHEY and CDR2 SMNVEV (reference sequence). The CDR3 is CASSPVSGRGDEQYF. CDR3 DNA sequence: TGTGCCAGCAGTCCCGTTAGCGGGAGGGGCGACGAGCAGTACTTC.

This rearrangement joins TRBV6-1 to TRBJ2-5; D is perhaps TRBD1 (6 bases). Looked up from germline, CDR1 is MNHNS and CDR2 is SASEGT. Trimming removed 2 bases from V and 3 bases from J, with 10 bases in between. CDR3 length equals 14 residues. The CDR3 loop is CASSEWAGEETQYF. In DNA, the CDR3 is TGTGCCAGCAGTGAATGGGCAGGGGAAGAGACCCAGTACTTC.

The rearrangement joins TRBV19 to TRBJ1-1; maybe TRBD1 (5 bases). The CDR3 has 16 amino acids. V dropped 1 base and J dropped 5 bases, with 17 bases sitting between them. CDR1 LNHDA and CDR2 SQIVND come from the germline V gene (reference sequence). DNA for the CDR3: TGTGCCAGTAGTATAGGGGTCAGGGTCGGTAGTACTGAAGCTTTCTTT. This translates into CASSIGVRVGSTEAFF.

In its sample, this clonotype was seen once. This chain uses TRBV20-1 with TRBJ2-1, with TRBD2 identical over 11 bases. The CDR3 covers 17 residues. Trimming removed 5 bases from V and 4 bases from J; junction bases left unmatched: 13. CDR1 is DFQATT and CDR2 is SNEGSKA in the germline V gene (reference sequence). CDR3: CSARTPSGLAVYNEQFF. In DNA form, the CDR3 reads TGCAGTGCTCGTACCCCCTCGGGACTAGCGGTTTACAATGAGCAGTTCTTC.

V gene TRBV20-1 combines with J gene TRBJ1-6, with 7 bases that match TRBD1. Germline CDR1 is DFQATT and CDR2 is SNEGSKA (reference sequence). V lost 6 bases and J lost 8; bases outside the gene matches: 16. This CDR3 has 16 amino acids. The chain's CDR3 is CSARGFDRAYDSPLHF. The CDR3 DNA follows: TGCAGTGCCCGAGGGTTCGACAGGGCATATGATTCACCCCTCCACTTT.

In its sample, this clonotype was seen a few times. This chain uses TRBV4-2 with TRBJ2-5; tentatively, D is TRBD2 (6 bases). CDR3 length equals 16 residues. From germline, CDR1 is LGHNA and CDR2 YNFKEQ. V lost 4 bases and J lost 6, with 21 bases in between. The CDR3 loop reads CASSLERGTPDKTQYF. The CDR3 DNA reads TGTGCCAGCAGCCTCGAGAGAGGGACTCCCGACAAGACCCAGTACTTC.

The J gene is TRBJ1-1, the V gene TRBV6-2 or TRBV6-3, with D possibly matching TRBD1 (6 bases). V was pared by 5 bases and J by 1 base, with 11 bases between. In germline, CDR1 is MNHEY, CDR2 SVGEGT. The CDR3 consists of 14 residues. CDR3 DNA sequence: TGTGCCAGCAGTGTGAGGGGGGAGAACACTGAAGCTTTCTTT. Amino acid sequence: CASSVRGENTEAFF.

J is TRBJ2-7 and V is TRBV9, with TRBD2 identical over 8 bases. CDR3 size: 15 residues. Germline lookup yields CDR1 SGDLS and CDR2 YYNGEE. V trimming: 4 bases; J trimming: 3 bases; junction bases outside the gene matches: 9. CDR3 coding DNA: TGTGCCAGCAGCCCTAGCGGGCCTACTAGCTACGAGCAGTACTTC. Translating gives CASSPSGPTSYEQYF.